This passage covers 27 T cell receptor beta chains from one sample sequenced in a study of shared clonotypes between healthy human individuals. Naive CD8 cells were CD45RO-negative, positively selected for CCR7, excluding terminally differentiated effector memory CD45RA+ cells. TCRdb's table, derived via immunoSEQ multiplex PCR, lists solely in-frame clones and lacks some. The table includes some 800,000 clones, 80% to 95% detected once. Sequenced input: naive CD8+ T cells sorted from blood. These receptors all come from a man younger than 45 in good health.

This chain joins TRBV27 and TRBJ2-7, with TRBD1 matching 9 bases. Germline-derived CDR1 and CDR2 are MNHEY and SMNVEV (reference sequence). The V segment lost 10 bases and the J segment 5 bases; nucleotides outside the gene matches: 6. CDR3 length: 12 amino acids. The CDR3, as DNA: TGTGCCACCCGGGACAGGGCCGACGAGCAGTACTTC. Translating it yields CATRDRADEQYF.

The V and J genes are TRBV7-9 and TRBJ1-2, with D hard to call. The V end lost 5 bases, the J end lost 8 bases, and 12 bases lay between the germline ends. Germline CDR1 is SEHNR and CDR2 is FQNEAQ (reference sequence). The CDR3 is 12 amino acids. DNA for the CDR3: TGTGCCAGCAGCGATCTTCTCCGGGGCTACACCTTC. Translated: CASSDLLRGYTF.

The J gene is TRBJ2-5, the V gene TRBV7-8; TRBD2 agrees at 12 bases. The CDR3 covers 15 residues. Germline lookup yields CDR1 SGHVS and CDR2 FQNEAQ. Trimming took 6 bases from V and 5 from J; bases not matched to a gene: 7. The CDR3 nucleotides are TGTGCCAGCAGGCCTAGCGGGAGGGCCCTCGAGACCCAGTACTTC. Translating gives CASRPSGRALETQYF.

This clone was observed at least ten times. The chain recombines TRBV6-4 with TRBJ2-1; 12 bases fit TRBD2. The V gene end was trimmed by 0 bases and the J gene end by 9 bases; junction bases not matched to a gene: 0. Germline V gives CDR1 MRHNA, CDR2 SNTAGT. CDR3 length: 14 amino acids. The DNA of the CDR3 is TGTGCCAGCAGTGACTCACTAGCGGGAGGTGAGCAGTTCTTC. Protein sequence: CASSDSLAGGEQFF.

This chain joins TRBV27 and TRBJ2-7; TRBD1 matches at 7 bases. There are 14 residues in the CDR3. From germline, CDR1 is MNHEY and CDR2 SMNVEV (reference sequence). V lost 4 bases, J lost 2 bases, and 5 bases stayed unmatched. The CDR3 sequence: CASSSGGVPYEQYF. CDR3 in DNA: TGTGCCAGCAGTTCAGGGGGAGTCCCCTACGAGCAGTACTTC.

The CDR3 loop is CASSLLPGYEQFF. For the CDR3, the DNA is TGTGCCAGTAGTCTCCTTCCGGGCTATGAGCAGTTCTTC. This sequence joins TRBV19 and TRBJ2-1; no definite D call. The CDR3 is 13 residues long. The V end lost 5 bases, the J end lost 8 bases, and 13 bases lay between the germline ends. CDR1 is LNHDA, CDR2 SQIVND, per germline (reference sequence). The full variable domain, with the rest looked up from reference TRBV19 and TRBJ2-1, is DGGITQSPKYLFRKEGQNVTLSCEQNLNHDAMYWYRQDPGQGLRLIYYSQIVNDFQKGDIAEGYSVSREKKESFPLTVTSAQKNPTAFYLCASSLLPGYEQFFGPGTRLTVL.

This clone has only one observation. This chain connects TRBV10-3 to TRBJ1-4; D is unclear. V lost 7 bases and J 3 bases, leaving 12 bases between the germline ends. The germline CDR1 and CDR2 sequences are ENHRY and SYGVKD. The CDR3 sequence is 14 residues long. The CDR3 region is CAINPANSNEKLFF. The CDR3 DNA follows: TGTGCCATCAACCCAGCCAACTCTAATGAAAAACTGTTTTTT.

The V call is TRBV7-9, the J call TRBJ2-3, with D hard to call. The CDR3 spans 16 residues. The germline CDR1 and CDR2 sequences are SEHNR and FQNEAQ (reference sequence). The germline V and J ends were trimmed by 6 bases and 5 bases, with 21 bases remaining between them. In DNA form, the CDR3 reads TGTGCCAGCAGGATGATGGGCAGGCTTCATCAAGATACGCAGTATTTT. It translates to CASRMMGRLHQDTQYF.

The table lists this clone with a few counts. The rearrangement joins TRBV9 to TRBJ2-1; the match to TRBD2 covers 7 bases. This CDR3 comprises 15 residues. Germline values: CDR1 SGDLS, CDR2 YYNGEE. V trimming: 0 bases; J trimming: 7 bases; junction bases outside the gene matches: 7. The DNA of the CDR3 is TGTGCCAGCAGCGTAGATGCGGGAGTGGGGAATGAGCAGTTCTTC. It yields the protein CASSVDAGVGNEQFF.

V gene TRBV29-1 combines with J gene TRBJ1-5; TRBD1 agrees at 10 bases. This CDR3 is built from 14 residues. Germline V gives CDR1 SQVTM, CDR2 ANQGSEA. With 7 bases clipped from V and 11 bases from J, the junction kept 14 bases outside the gene matches. CDR3 in amino acids: CSATTGTGAGAQHF. CDR3 nucleotides: TGCAGCGCCACGACCGGGACAGGGGCGGGGGCCCAGCATTTT.

The chain links TRBV9 to TRBJ2-7; TRBD1 matches 9 bases. J was trimmed by 3 bases and V by 5 bases; bases with no gene match: 9. This CDR3 has 15 amino acids. Germline V CDR1 and CDR2: SGDLS, YYNGEE. CDR3 amino acids: CASSGLDRGYYEQYF. CDR3 sequence (DNA): TGTGCCAGCAGTGGCCTTGACAGGGGGTACTACGAGCAGTACTTC. The full variable domain, in which reference TRBV9 and TRBJ2-7 provide the parts outside the CDR3, is DSGVTQTPKHLITATGQRVTLRCSPRSGDLSVYWYQQSLDQGLQFLIQYYNGEERAKGNILERFSAQQFPDLHSELNLSSLELGDSALYFCASSGLDRGYYEQYFGPGTRLTVT.

This clone was picked up one time. The rearrangement uses TRBV5-1 and TRBJ2-7; no clear D. Deletions cut 4 bases from V and 3 bases from J, with 14 bases between. This CDR3 region has 14 residues. CDR1 and CDR2 (germline): SGHRS, YFSETQ. CDR3 bases: TGCGCCAGCAGCGCCGTGGACCCTCTCTACGAGCAGTACTTC. Protein product: CASSAVDPLYEQYF.

The V and J genes are TRBV5-6 and TRBJ2-7; D is unclear. Between the trimmed V and J ends, which lost 0 bases and 4 bases, there was a span of 11 bases. Germline V lookup: CDR1 SGHDT, CDR2 YYEEEE. This CDR3 spans 14 amino acids. In DNA form, the CDR3 reads TGTGCCAGCAGCTTGGAAGGGAACCTGTACGAGCAGTACTTC. It codes for CASSLEGNLYEQYF. Combining the CDR3 with reference TRBV5-6 and TRBJ2-7 gives the whole variable domain DAGVTQSPTHLIKTRGQQVTLRCSPKSGHDTVSWYQQALGQGPQFIFQYYEEEERQRGNFPDRFSGHQFPNYSSELNVNALLLGDSALYLCASSLEGNLYEQYFGPGTRLTVT.

This clone has just one count. The rearrangement uses TRBV5-1 and TRBJ2-1; TRBD1 or TRBD2 may be the D gene (5 bases each). CDR1 and CDR2 from the germline V gene are SGHRS and YFSETQ. The V end lost 0 bases, the J end lost 8 bases, and 24 bases lay between the germline ends. There are 18 residues in the CDR3. Here the CDR3 reads CASSLGIGLGEGVHEQFF. CDR3 bases: TGCGCCAGCAGCTTGGGGATCGGTTTGGGAGAAGGGGTCCATGAGCAGTTCTTC.

The chain uses TRBV1 and TRBJ2-7; TRBD1 is the table's D call, not checked against the DNA. TRBV1 is designated a pseudogene. The CDR3 is 14 residues long. The CDR3 coding sequence is TGCACCAGCGGAAGTATGGACAAAACCTACGAGCAGTACTTC. As protein: CTSGSMDKTYEQYF.

This rearrangement joins TRBV4-1 to TRBJ1-2; TRBD1 might be the D (5 bases). This CDR3 region has 16 residues. V lost 1 base and J lost 0, with 12 bases in between. Germline V lookup: CDR1 MGHRA, CDR2 YSYEKL. The CDR3 DNA follows: TGCGCCAGCAGCCAAGTCGCGGGACTTTCTAACTATGGCTACACCTTC. This translates into CASSQVAGLSNYGYTF.

The rearrangement uses TRBV5-6 and TRBJ2-1; TRBD2 matches 8 bases. V shed 7 bases, J shed 3 bases, and the junction held 3 bases outside the gene matches. The CDR3 has 13 residues. Per germline, CDR1 SGHDT and CDR2 YYEEEE. This CDR3 reads CASHSGGYNEQFF. CDR3 DNA sequence: TGTGCCAGCCACAGCGGGGGCTACAATGAGCAGTTCTTC.

CDR3 sequence: CSADYNEQFF. The CDR3 bases are TGCAGTGCAGACTACAATGAGCAGTTCTTC. V is TRBV20-1 and J is TRBJ2-1; D is unclear. This CDR3 region has 10 residues. V gave up 6 bases and J gave up 3 bases, with 3 bases separating them. Germline CDR1 and CDR2: DFQATT and SNEGSKA (reference sequence).

The chain carries TRBV6-1 and TRBJ1-1; 9 bases align to TRBD1. The CDR3 consists of 14 residues. The J segment lost 2 bases and the V segment lost 5 bases, leaving 3 bases of the junction unmatched. Germline V gene data show CDR1 as MNHNS and CDR2 as SASEGT. This chain's CDR3 is CASSRTGVNTEAFF. The CDR3 region has the DNA TGTGCCAGCAGTAGGACAGGGGTTAACACTGAAGCTTTCTTT.

This rearrangement joins TRBV19 to TRBJ1-2; D unresolved. V was clipped by 3 bases and J by 1 base, with 6 bases between them. The CDR3 consists of 13 residues. The germline gives CDR1 LNHDA, CDR2 SQIVND (reference sequence). Here the CDR3 DNA reads TGTGCCAGTAGTATCGCTCTTAACTATGGCTACACCTTC. This codes for CASSIALNYGYTF.

The chain is built from TRBV21-1 and TRBJ2-5. TRBV21-1 is noted as a pseudogene. The CDR3 totals 14 residues. This chain's CDR3 is CASSKRRTWGTQYF. CDR3 bases: TGTGCCAGCAGCAAACGCAGGACGTGGGGGACCCAGTACTTC.

V and J are TRBV6-5 and TRBJ2-1; D uncertain. Germline CDR1 reads MNHEY; CDR2 reads SVGAGI. The length of the CDR3 is 15 residues. The ends were cut back, 4 bases at V and 1 base at J, with 11 bases in the middle. The CDR3 reads CASSSSGESYNEQFF. The CDR3 nucleotides are TGTGCCAGCAGTTCCTCTGGGGAATCCTACAATGAGCAGTTCTTC.

The chain has TRBV7-6 and TRBJ1-5; perhaps TRBD1 as D (5 bases). The germline gives CDR1 SGHVS, CDR2 FNYEAQ. CDR3 size: 16 residues. Trimming shortened V by 5 bases and J by 3 bases, and 17 bases separated the two germline ends. The CDR3 DNA reads as TGTGCCAGCAGCCCGGGACCGAGGGCCCCCAATCAGCCCCAGCATTTT. It is translated as CASSPGPRAPNQPQHF.

Regarding this clone: This could be a read error, since a much larger clone is one nucleotide away. The chain has TRBV11-2 and TRBJ2-7; D is undetermined. This CDR3 is built from 11 residues. Germline CDR1 SGHAT, CDR2 FQNNGV. Trimming cost V 5 bases and J 3 bases, with 5 bases left between them. Written as DNA, the CDR3 is TGTGCCAGCAGCCAAATCTACGAGCAGTACTTC. It codes for CASSQIYEQYF.

This sequence joins TRBV27 and TRBJ2-1, with D unresolved. V lost 4 bases and J lost 0, with 10 bases in between. Germline values: CDR1 MNHEY, CDR2 SMNVEV (reference sequence). The CDR3 is 15 residues long. The CDR3 coding sequence is TGTGCCAGCAGTTCCACCCCATACTCCTACAATGAGCAGTTCTTC. Its translation is CASSSTPYSYNEQFF.

Points on this clone: Other nucleotide sequences from this sample produce the same CDR3. The chain employs TRBV4-1 and TRBJ2-5, with 10 bases that match TRBD2. Germline-derived CDR1 and CDR2 are MGHRA and YSYEKL. The CDR3 is made up of 15 amino acids. V lost 1 base, J lost 5 bases, and 4 bases stayed unmatched. CDR3 DNA sequence: TGCGCCAGCAGCCAAGGGCTAGCGGGAGAGGAGACCCAGTACTTC. This codes for CASSQGLAGEETQYF.

This sequence joins TRBV27 and TRBJ2-7; 9 bases agree with TRBD1. V lost 5 bases and J lost 3; bases outside the gene matches: 17. Germline V lookup: CDR1 MNHEY, CDR2 SMNVEV (reference sequence). The CDR3 contains 18 residues. The CDR3 sequence is CASSPPPLTGGLSYEQYF. The CDR3 DNA reads TGTGCCAGCAGTCCGCCCCCCCTAACAGGGGGCCTAAGCTACGAGCAGTACTTC.